This T cell receptor beta chain came from a study of Ad26.COV2.S vaccination and SARS-CoV-2 variants. In this sample, this clone turned up once. Germline CDR1 and CDR2: SNHLY and FYNNEI. This CDR3 spans 13 amino acids. Here immunoSEQ multiplex PCR was the method, and the copy in TCRdb shows in-frame clones only, minus some. The table shows about 350,000 clones, with under 95% occurring only once. The sequence derives from a human donor who had recovered from COVID-19. This chain uses TRBV2 with TRBJ2-7; 8 nucleotides line up with TRBD1. Sequenced material: peripheral blood, taken after recovery from COVID-19. DNA of the CDR3: TGTGTTGCAACAGGGGGTGATTACTACGAGCAGTACTTC. Its protein is CVATGGDYYEQYF.